Sequencing of this T cell receptor (beta chain) was carried out in a study of blood T cells in healthy people across ages (dated by TCRdb to about 2015). Turning to the overall study: In model experiments, template switching captured about one uniquely barcoded TCR beta cDNA molecule for every two T cells. Using deep sequencing normalized with unique cDNA molecular identifiers, the study measured how TCR beta repertoire diversity changes with age. Four age groups were formed from the donors: young (average roughly 15 years), middle-aged (around 37), aged (roughly 58) and long-lived (roughly 81). To avoid experimental bias, donors of different ages were randomly spread across the sequencing lanes. The study analyzed two additional independent replicas of 1 million unique cDNA reads from the same blood draw for two donors, one aged 18 to 29 and one aged 80 or older.

Donors were 35 to 40 systemically healthy Caucasian individuals from Russia aged roughly 6 to 90 years. Each donor gave 8 to 10 milliliters of peripheral blood, drawn into EDTA-treated Vacutainer tubes. PBMCs were isolated by Ficoll-Paque density-gradient centrifugation, with at least 6.5 million obtained per sample. Trizol reagent was used to extract total RNA from the PBMCs, yielding at least 6 micrograms per sample. The percentages of naive CD45RAhigh/CD27high T cells were determined by flow cytometry on a PBMC aliquot from every donor. The V end gives up 3 bases and the J end 2 bases, leaving 10 bases in the junction not matched to a gene. Based on the germline V gene, the CDR1 and CDR2 sequences are SGHTA and FQGNSA. The CDR3 covers 17 residues, taking in both the cysteine and the phenylalanine. CDR3 DNA is the only sequence kept; it has 51 bases, read in frame from the first base. Paper-wide results and their limitations: Because the CMV infection status of the donors was unknown, age-related changes in expanded clonotypes may potentially have been confounded. As age increased, observed TCR beta diversity per million T cells dropped in a roughly linear way, and a significant reduction was already evident by age approximately 40. Estimates of total diversity based on one million sequenced T cells were considered lower bounds and underestimates. The long-lived group showed more naive CD4+ T cells, fewer expanded clones and increased TCR diversity than the aged group, suggesting age selection. A strong correlation was found between observed TCR beta diversity and the percentage of naive T cells measured by flow cytometry. Since profiling was done on bulk unsorted PBMCs, naive and antigen-experienced compartments could not be conclusively compared.

This clonotype was seen more than once but under ten times. Its antigen is not yet known. Per-nucleotide qualities are absent, and no much larger clonotype sits a single base away. Library preparation was by 5' RACE. The instrument was an Illumina HiSeq 2500. A second PCR of about 7 to 12 cycles was performed with a sample-barcoded 5' primer and a J-beta primer mix. A unique molecular identifier was introduced onto each TCR beta cDNA molecule by a template-switch 5' adaptor carrying 12 random nucleotides. Each sample yielded at least 3 million CDR3-containing paired-end reads. All of the RNA was converted into first-strand cDNA using the Mint cDNA synthesis kit, with a TRBC-specific oligonucleotide serving as the primer. Following uracil-DNA glycosylase treatment, all cDNA underwent a first 18-cycle PCR with the universal primers M1SS and BC2_uni_R. As for how the authors treated the data: Normalization of each sample was performed by random selection of 1 million high-quality reads, each carrying a distinct molecular identifier. Instead of being binned into consensus sequences, reads that shared molecular identifiers were thrown out. MiTCR, run with a Q25 quality threshold and the strictest error-elimination algorithm, handled CDR3 identification, clonotype clustering and error correction. A nonparametric unseen species model using Euler transformation provided a lower-bound estimate of total TCR beta diversity. TCRdb passed the public sequencing reads through fastp at Q25 and MiXCR, retaining productive beta sequences. Each record represents a unique CDR3 protein, reported with the most common genes and DNA among its rows. The V and J calls reflect TCRdb's pipeline rather than the authors' work. In all, the sample holds hundreds of thousands of distinct CDR3 sequences, and about 43% of those were seen once. 30% of the sample is in the top ten clones.

The V and J segments used are TRBV7-2 and TRBJ2-3, with 8 bases aligning to TRBD1. Sequenced sample: blood. The clonotype was recovered from a man aged 80 or over in good health. In nucleotides, the sequence is TGTGCCAGCAGCTTGTGGACAGGGTCCGAAGTCACAGATACGCAGTATTTT. This is translated as CASSLWTGSEVTDTQYF.